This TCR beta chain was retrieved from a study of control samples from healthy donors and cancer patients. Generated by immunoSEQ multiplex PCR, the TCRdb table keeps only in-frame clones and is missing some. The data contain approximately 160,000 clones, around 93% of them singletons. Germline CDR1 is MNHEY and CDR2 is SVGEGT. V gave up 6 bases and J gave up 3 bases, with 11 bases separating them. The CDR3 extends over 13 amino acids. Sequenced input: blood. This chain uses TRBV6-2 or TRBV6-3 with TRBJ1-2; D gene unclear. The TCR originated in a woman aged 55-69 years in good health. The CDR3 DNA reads TGTGCCAGCAGCTCTCATAGACACTATGGCTACACCTTC. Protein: CASSSHRHYGYTF.